Each of the 10 T cell receptor beta chains below was sequenced from the same sample in a study of cytomegalovirus exposure and HLA in healthy donors. The PCR employed 60 Vbeta primers together with 13 Jbeta primers. TCRdb's copy holds only in-frame clones and misses some; the assay was immunoSEQ multiplex PCR. Of 150,000 or so clones listed, 80% to 90% are singletons. The material sequenced was PBMCs. These receptors all come from a young man in good health and CMV-seropositive.

This clone was detected once. This chain joins TRBV7-6 and TRBJ2-7, with TRBD1 matching 11 bases. Germline V lookup: CDR1 SGHVS, CDR2 FNYEAQ. The length of the CDR3 is 14 residues. Germline trimming cut 3 bases from V and 7 bases from J; bases unmatched to any gene: 5. CDR3: CASSFGQGAGEQYF. The CDR3, as DNA: TGTGCCAGCAGCTTCGGACAGGGGGCAGGGGAGCAGTACTTC.

The chain is built from TRBV18 and TRBJ1-1, with a tentative D call TRBD1 (6 bases). The CDR3 has 17 amino acids. In germline, CDR1 is KGHSH, CDR2 LQKENI. The V end lost 0 bases, the J end lost 4 bases, and 18 bases lay between the germline ends. CDR3 protein: CASSPPAGAPGATEAFF. Written as DNA, the CDR3 is TGTGCCAGCTCACCACCGGCAGGGGCGCCCGGGGCCACTGAAGCTTTCTTT.

In this sample, this clone turned up a few times. Here the CDR3 DNA reads TGTGCCAGCAGTTACTCTCGAGACAGGGAGCGGTATTTT. This translates into CASSYSRDRERYF. The chain employs TRBV6-5 and TRBJ2-3, with 7 positions matching TRBD1. CDR3 size: 13 residues. Per the germline V gene, CDR1 is MNHEY and CDR2 is SVGAGI. V was pared by 0 bases and J by 14 bases, with 8 bases of the junction left unmatched.

A few counts support this clone. This rearrangement joins TRBV6-6 to TRBJ2-6; tentatively, D is TRBD1 (5 bases). Trimming cost V 6 bases and J 2 bases, with 11 bases left between them. The CDR3 has 15 residues. Germline V gives CDR1 MNHNY, CDR2 SVGAGI (reference sequence). As DNA, the CDR3 is TGTGCCAGCAGCTCGACAGTCCCTGGGGCCAACGTCCTGACTTTC. It specifies CASSSTVPGANVLTF.

The chain couples TRBV11-2 to TRBJ2-7; D might be TRBD1 (5 bases). V lost 5 bases and J 1 base, leaving 12 bases between the germline ends. Germline V gene data show CDR1 as SGHAT and CDR2 as FQNNGV. The CDR3 runs 14 residues. The CDR3 DNA follows: TGTGCCAGCAGCCTCCAGCAGGGATCCTACGAGCAGTACTTC. This gives the protein CASSLQQGSYEQYF.

The V call is TRBV27, the J call TRBJ1-6; D remains ambiguous. The V gene's germline CDR1 is MNHEY and CDR2 SMNVEV (reference sequence). Trimming removed 3 bases from V and 13 bases from J, with 10 bases in between. This CDR3 has 12 amino acids. The CDR3 region has the DNA TGTGCCAGCAGTTTTTTGCGGGAGCCCCTCCACTTT. Amino acid sequence: CASSFLREPLHF.

This sequence joins TRBV9 and TRBJ2-5; 7 nucleotides agree with TRBD2. This CDR3 has 13 amino acids. The V segment lost 5 bases and the J segment 5 bases; nucleotides outside the gene matches: 6. Germline V gene lookup returns CDR1 SGDLS and CDR2 YYNGEE. The CDR3 loop is CASSASGGETQYF. CDR3 DNA sequence: TGTGCCAGCAGTGCTAGCGGTGGGGAGACCCAGTACTTC.

This chain joins TRBV5-6 and TRBJ2-1, with D perhaps TRBD2 (7 bases). CDR3 length: 13 amino acids. Deletions cut 4 bases from V and 8 bases from J, with 13 bases between. Germline V gene data show CDR1 as SGHDT and CDR2 as YYEEEE. CDR3 region: CASSGGGRDEQFF. The CDR3 DNA sequence: TGTGCCAGCAGCGGGGGGGGGCGAGATGAGCAGTTCTTC.

The chain carries TRBV15 and TRBJ1-1; D uncertain. The CDR3 loop spans 11 amino acids. In germline, CDR1 is LNHNV, CDR2 YYDKDF (reference sequence). With 1 base removed from V and 8 bases from J, the gap between germline ends came to 5 bases. CDR3 sequence reads: CATSRGREAFF. The CDR3, as DNA: TGTGCCACCAGCAGAGGCAGGGAAGCTTTCTTT.

The chain has TRBV2 and TRBJ1-5; D call uncertain. The V and J ends lost 7 bases and 4 bases respectively, with 14 bases between them. The CDR3 consists of 14 residues. From germline, CDR1 is SNHLY and CDR2 FYNNEI. This CDR3 reads CASTQSSGNQPQHF. CDR3 DNA sequence: TGTGCCAGCACCCAAAGTTCGGGGAATCAGCCCCAGCATTTT.